One sample yielded the 20 T cell receptor delta chains listed below, sequenced in a study of gamma-delta T cells after stem cell transplantation. TCRdb re-called clones from the RT-PCR reads via CATT. The sample shows approximately 1,300 delta-chain clones, 28% of them seen only once. The sample taken for sequencing was gamma-delta T cells. These receptors were collected from a human donor. It is not recorded whose cells these are; they may come from a transplant donor.

This clone was found a few times. V and J are TRDV1 and TRDJ1; TRDD3 matches 9 bases. The CDR3 sequence is 21 residues long. Per the germline V gene, CDR1 is TSWWSYY and CDR2 is QGS. V lost 5 bases, J lost 0 bases, and 22 bases stayed unmatched. The CDR3 sequence is CALGIARPEYWGKHDTDKLIF. CDR3 nucleotide sequence: TGTGCTCTTGGGATAGCACGTCCGGAGTACTGGGGGAAACATGACACCGATAAACTCATCTTT.

This clone ranks as medium-sized (0.01 to 0.1%). In the same sample, other DNA sequences code for this CDR3. V is TRDV2 and J is TRDJ1; TRDD3 matches at 11 bases. Germline V gives CDR1 GEAIGNYY, CDR2 EKD. V lost 3 bases and J lost 2; bases outside the gene matches: 7. The CDR3 totals 16 residues. CDR3 in amino acids: CACDSLGDNGTDKLIF. The CDR3 nucleotides are TGTGCCTGTGACTCACTGGGGGATAATGGGACCGATAAACTCATCTTT.

This clone came up a few times. The translation of this DNA and the TCRdb protein of a much larger clone differ at residue 4, probably owing to a read error; the protein shown here is translated from the DNA. CDR3 sequence reads: CACGAILGDEYTDKLIF. For the CDR3, the DNA is TGTGCCTGTGGCGCTATACTGGGGGATGAGTACACCGATAAACTCATCTTT. V gene TRDV2 combines with J gene TRDJ1, with 10 bases that match TRDD3. After removal of 5 bases from V and 0 bases from J, the junction contained 11 bases not matched to a gene. Germline V gene lookup returns CDR1 GEAIGNYY and CDR2 EKD. CDR3 size: 17 residues.

This clone was counted a few times. The CDR3 DNA is TGTGCTCTTGGGGGACCCTTCCTACGGCATACTGGGAAAAGGGCCGATAAACTCATCTTT. It codes for CALGGPFLRHTGKRADKLIF. The chain links TRDV1 to TRDJ1; 9 bases map to TRDD2. Losses at the gene ends were 4 bases for V and 3 bases for J; bases not matched to a gene: 21. Per the germline V gene, CDR1 is TSWWSYY and CDR2 is QGS. The CDR3 runs 20 residues.

By frequency in the sample, this clone is large (0.1 to 1%). The gene calls are TRDV2 and TRDJ1, with TRDD3 identical over 12 bases. The CDR3 runs to 18 residues. V trimming: 1 base; J trimming: 3 bases; junction bases outside the gene matches: 11. Looked up from germline, CDR1 is GEAIGNYY and CDR2 is EKD. The CDR3 nucleotides read TGTGCCTGTGACACACTGGGGGATACAACGGAGGGGGCCGATAAACTCATCTTT. It is translated as CACDTLGDTTEGADKLIF.

Judged by abundance, this clone is large. The same CDR3 also results from other DNA sequences found in this sample. The chain recombines TRDV2 with TRDJ1; 11 bases are shared with TRDD3. The CDR3 is made up of 20 amino acids. J was trimmed by 3 bases and V by 1 base; bases with no gene match: 18. Per germline, CDR1 GEAIGNYY and CDR2 EKD. Written as DNA, the CDR3 is TGTGCCTGTGACACACCGTTCGAACTGGGGGATAAAGGAGGGGCCGATAAACTCATCTTT. Translating it yields CACDTPFELGDKGGADKLIF.

This clone ranks as large (0.1 to 1%). The chain carries TRDV2 and TRDJ1; 11 bases agree with TRDD3. V gave up 0 bases and J gave up 4 bases; unmatched junction bases: 18. Germline V gives CDR1 GEAIGNYY, CDR2 EKD. The CDR3 covers 20 residues. Here the CDR3 reads CACDTVLVGDTRREGDKLIF. As DNA, the CDR3 is TGTGCCTGTGACACCGTCTTGGTGGGGGATACGCGCCGTGAGGGCGATAAACTCATCTTT.

In its sample, this clone is medium-sized. Additional DNA sequences in this sample encode the identical CDR3. This chain connects TRDV2 to TRDJ1, with 11 bases lining up with TRDD3. The CDR3 contains 16 residues. Germline V gene lookup returns CDR1 GEAIGNYY and CDR2 EKD. J was trimmed by 7 bases and V by 0 bases; bases with no gene match: 9. The CDR3 protein is CACDTVGGGYAGKLIF. CDR3 nucleotide sequence: TGTGCCTGTGACACCGTCGGTGGGGGATACGCGGGTAAACTCATCTTT.

With respect to this clone: Given a far larger clone just one base away, this is likely a sequencing read error. This same CDR3 is encoded by further DNA sequences in the sample. This chain uses TRDV2 with TRDJ3; 7 nucleotides match TRDD3. This CDR3 comprises 19 residues. The germline CDR1 and CDR2 sequences are GEAIGNYY and EKD. The CDR3: CACDSTGDPSSWDTRQMFF. CDR3 coding DNA: TGCGCCTGTGACAGTACTGGGGATCCCAGCTCCTGGGACACCCGACAGATGTTTTTC.

Sample share makes this clone medium-sized. This chain connects TRDV2 to TRDJ1; 11 positions match TRDD3. The V gene's germline CDR1 is GEAIGNYY and CDR2 EKD. V shed 0 bases, J shed 5 bases, and the junction held 16 bases outside the gene matches. There are 19 residues in the CDR3. The CDR3 sequence: CACDTVSMGDTLAPDKLIF. CDR3 in DNA: TGTGCCTGTGACACCGTTAGTATGGGGGATACGCTTGCCCCAGATAAACTCATCTTT.

This clone was observed a single time. A read error may be the cause here, since a much bigger clone is one base away. V is TRDV1 and J is TRDJ1, with 13 bases that match TRDD3. This CDR3 is 25 amino acids long. CDR1 and CDR2 (germline): TSWWSYY, QGS. The CDR3 DNA sequence: TGTGCTTTTGGGGAAGCCCCCTCCTTCCTACCCATACTGGGGGATACGCTCGGCGTCGCCGATAAACTCATCTTT. Translated, it gives CAFGEAPSFLPILGDTLGVADKLIF.

This chain uses TRDV1 with TRDJ1, with 12 bases aligning to TRDD3. Germline CDR1 and CDR2: TSWWSYY and QGS. The CDR3 spans 28 residues. The junction had 35 bases not matched to a gene; V was cut back by 0 bases and J by 0 bases. CDR3 amino acids: CALGELGLLPLLGRTPLLGDTYTDKLIF. The CDR3 DNA reads TGTGCTCTTGGGGAACTTGGCCTCCTACCCCTACTGGGGCGTACTCCGCTACTGGGGGATACTTACACCGATAAACTCATCTTT.

V gene TRDV1 combines with J gene TRDJ1, with D maybe TRDD2 (5 bases). Trimming cost V 5 bases and J 1 base, with 23 bases left between them. CDR3 length: 18 amino acids. Germline CDR1 TSWWSYY, CDR2 QGS. The CDR3 nucleotides read TGTGCTCTTGGGACTACAATGCTAGCCTTCGATGCCACCGATAAACTCATCTTT. Its protein is CALGTTMLAFDATDKLIF.

By sample fraction, this clone is large (0.1 to 1%). The V gene is TRDV2, the J gene TRDJ1, with D unresolved. Germline V lookup: CDR1 GEAIGNYY, CDR2 EKD. V lost 0 bases to trimming and J lost 1 base, with 8 bases between them. The CDR3 has 14 amino acids. The CDR3 coding sequence is TGTGCCTGTGACACCGTCTCTTCCACCGATAAACTCATCTTT. It codes for CACDTVSSTDKLIF.

This clone counts as large. The V gene is TRDV2, the J gene TRDJ1; 8 bases agree with TRDD3. The V segment lost 4 bases and the J segment 2 bases; nucleotides outside the gene matches: 17. There are 18 residues in the CDR3. Germline V gives CDR1 GEAIGNYY, CDR2 EKD. The CDR3 sequence: CACELLGVDRSFTDKLIF. CDR3 nucleotide sequence: TGTGCCTGTGAACTACTGGGGGTCGACCGCTCGTTTACCGATAAACTCATCTTT.

This clone was counted between two and nine times. The protein recorded in TCRdb matches a much larger clone and deviates from this DNA's translation at residue 14, suggesting a read error; the protein here is obtained by translating the DNA. The chain couples TRDV2 to TRDJ1; weak D call: TRDD3 (6 bases). There are 17 residues in the CDR3. Germline values: CDR1 GEAIGNYY, CDR2 EKD. The CDR3 sequence is CACDPLTGKNYTDRLIF. The CDR3 DNA is TGTGCCTGTGATCCTCTCACTGGGAAGAATTACACCGATAGACTCATCTTT.

This clone has a handful of counts. A read error is the likely source, as a far larger clone sits one nucleotide away. The sample has other DNA sequences that encode this CDR3 too. V gene TRDV1 combines with J gene TRDJ1; 9 bases fit TRDD3. The CDR3 is 21 amino acids. Germline V lookup: CDR1 TSWWSYY, CDR2 QGS. The CDR3 coding sequence is TGTGCTCTTGGGGAACTCCGATTTCCTACTGGGGGACCACCTTACACTGATAAACTCATCTTT. This codes for CALGELRFPTGGPPYTDKLIF.

This clone is judged large. The rearrangement joins TRDV2 to TRDJ1; TRDD3 might be the D (5 bases). Germline assignment: CDR1 GEAIGNYY and CDR2 EKD. V lost 0 bases and J lost 6, with 25 bases in between. The CDR3 extends over 18 amino acids. CDR3 bases: TGTGCCTGTGACACCGTTTCTCCCGGGGGTCACGGATCGAATAAACTCATCTTT. Translating gives CACDTVSPGGHGSNKLIF.

By its share, this clone is medium-sized. V is TRDV2 and J is TRDJ1; 9 bases fit TRDD3. Per germline, CDR1 GEAIGNYY and CDR2 EKD. The V gene end was trimmed by 1 base and the J gene end by 0 bases; junction bases not matched to a gene: 17. The CDR3 loop spans 20 amino acids. The CDR3 nucleotides are TGTGCCTGTGACACGGTTCCTGGGGATACGCAACTCCCAAACACCGATAAACTCATCTTT. This codes for CACDTVPGDTQLPNTDKLIF.

This clone was seen only a few times. TCRdb shows a much larger clone's protein in place of this DNA's translation, and the two differ at residue 4, likely through a read error; the protein shown is translated from the DNA. This chain links TRDV2 with TRDJ1; 8 bases line up with TRDD3. The CDR3 spans 17 residues. Germline assignment: CDR1 GEAIGNYY and CDR2 EKD. Trimming cost V 5 bases and J 0 bases; bases outside gene matches: 13. CDR3 region: CACGTLGDRPYTDKLIF. In nucleotides, the CDR3 is TGTGCCTGTGGCACTCTGGGGGACCGGCCTTACACCGATAAACTCATCTTT.